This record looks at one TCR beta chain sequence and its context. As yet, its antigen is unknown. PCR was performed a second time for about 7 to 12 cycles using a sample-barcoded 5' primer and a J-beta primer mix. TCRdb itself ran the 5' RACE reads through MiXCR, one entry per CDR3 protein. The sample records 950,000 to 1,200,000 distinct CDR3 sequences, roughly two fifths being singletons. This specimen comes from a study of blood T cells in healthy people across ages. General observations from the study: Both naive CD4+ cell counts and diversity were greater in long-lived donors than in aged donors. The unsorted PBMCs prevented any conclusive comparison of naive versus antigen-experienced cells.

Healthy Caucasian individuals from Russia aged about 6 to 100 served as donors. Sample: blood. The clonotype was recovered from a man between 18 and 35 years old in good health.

The CDR3 DNA sequence: TGTGCCAGCAGCTTTTCCCGAGGCTACGAGCAGTACTTC. Translation: CASSFSRGYEQYF. The gene calls are TRBV7-2 and TRBJ2-7; D is unclear. Germline V gives CDR1 SGHTA, CDR2 FQGNSA. The ends were cut back, 3 bases at V and 3 bases at J, with 9 bases in the middle. The CDR3 has 13 amino acids. The entire variable domain, with the rest obtained from reference TRBV7-2 and TRBJ2-7, is as follows: GAGVSQSPSNKVTEKGKDVELRCDPISGHTALYWYRQSLGQGLEFLIYFQGNSAPDKSGLPSDRFSAERTGGSVSTLTIQRTQQEDSAVYLCASSFSRGYEQYFGPGTRLTVT.